Listed below are T cell receptor beta chains from one sample, sequenced in a study of post-analysis software for immune sequencing data. TCRdb analysed the PCR reads with MiXCR anew, one entry per CDR3 protein. Altogether approximately 660,000 distinct CDR3 sequences are present, 55% to 70% being singletons, with the ten largest covering approximately 10%. Sequencing input: blood. Receptors were obtained from a girl aged 2 to 10 with multiple sclerosis. Both conserved end residues are part of each CDR3. The D gene is left open where the match is weak. Size tells how often a clone was seen (once, few, many) or the class of an expanded clone, and some rows leave it out.

CDR3	DNA	J	V	D	size
CAISESGQPYEQYF	TGTGCCATCAGTGAGTCGGGGCAGCCCTACGAGCAGTACTTC	TRBJ2-7	TRBV10-3	.	.
CASSLRTSANTGELFF	TGTGCCAGCAGCCTCCGGACTAGCGCAAACACCGGGGAGCTGTTTTTT	TRBJ2-2	TRBV3-1	TRBD2	.
CASRGRSPYNEQFF	TGTGCCAGCAGGGGAAGATCCCCTTACAATGAGCAGTTCTTC	TRBJ2-1	TRBV6-2/TRBV6-3	.	.
CATSDPTRPSTDTQYF	TGTGCCACCAGTGACCCCACTCGCCCTAGCACAGATACGCAGTATTTT	TRBJ2-3	TRBV24-1	.	.
CASSQPGLATQYF	TGCGCCAGCAGCCAACCGGGACTAGCGACGCAGTATTTT	TRBJ2-3	TRBV4-1	TRBD2	.
CASSPGAGDVGQYF	TGCGCCAGCAGCCCCGGGGCGGGAGATGTGGGGCAGTACTTC	TRBJ2-5	TRBV5-1	TRBD2	.
CASRRTGFSTDTQYF	TGTGCCAGCAGAAGGACAGGGTTTAGCACAGATACGCAGTATTTT	TRBJ2-3	TRBV7-2	TRBD1	.
CASSRGQGEDEQFF	TGTGCCAGCAGCCGGGGACAGGGGGAGGATGAGCAGTTCTTC	TRBJ2-1	TRBV11-1	TRBD1	.
CASSFGARGTYNEQYF	TGTGCCAGCAGTTTCGGGGCCAGAGGTACCTACAATGAGCAGTACTTC	TRBJ2-5	TRBV6-5	.	few
CASSWREYEQYF	TGTGCCAGCAGCTGGCGTGAGTACGAGCAGTACTTC	TRBJ2-7	TRBV12-3/TRBV12-4	.	.
CASSLEQQMNTEAFF	TGCGCCAGCAGCTTGGAACAACAGATGAACACTGAAGCTTTCTTT	TRBJ1-1	TRBV5-1	.	.
CSVAWASGGLSTDTQYF	TGCAGCGTTGCGTGGGCTAGCGGGGGGCTCAGCACAGATACGCAGTATTTT	TRBJ2-3	TRBV29-1	TRBD2	.
CASSSGQRLYGYTF	TGCGCCAGCAGCTCGGGACAGAGACTTTATGGCTACACCTTC	TRBJ1-2	TRBV5-1	TRBD1	.